Below are 19 T cell receptor beta chains sequenced from a single sample in a study of blood T cell repertoires in COVID-19 (dated by TCRdb to 2018 to 2020). The library was produced with the immunoSEQ multiplex PCR assay. Entries here come from immuneACCESS through TCRdb and include only in-frame sequences with V and J called. Some clones fail to appear in such tables; in the studies checked, an unresolved V gene covers under half of the shortfall, and the cause of the remainder is unknown. Present in this sample are approximately 220,000 clones, approximately 90% of which were seen just once. 1.2% of the sample comes from the top ten. The sequencing input was PBMCs or T cells enriched from blood (not recorded which). The receptors were gathered from a man in his thirties or forties who had recovered from COVID-19.

V usage is TRBV5-1 and J usage is TRBJ2-7; 9 nucleotides line up with TRBD1. Germline loops: CDR1 SGHRS, CDR2 YFSETQ. V gave up 0 bases and J gave up 5 bases; unmatched junction bases: 6. This CDR3 has 15 residues. The CDR3 region is CASSLDRGRLNEQYF. In DNA, the CDR3 is TGCGCCAGCAGCTTGGACAGGGGGCGCCTAAACGAGCAGTACTTC. The entire variable domain, with the rest obtained from reference TRBV5-1 and TRBJ2-7, is as follows: KAGVTQTPRYLIKTRGQQVTLSCSPISGHRSVSWYQQTPGQGLQFLFEYFSETQRNKGNFPGRFSGRQFSNSRSEMNVSTLELGDSALYLCASSLDRGRLNEQYFGPGTRLTVT.

J is TRBJ2-5 and V is TRBV6-6; 7 nucleotides match TRBD1. This CDR3 has 13 residues. Germline values: CDR1 MNHNY, CDR2 SVGAGI (reference sequence). Unmatched junction bases numbered 3, after V lost 6 bases and J lost 2 bases. The CDR3 nucleotides are TGTGCCAGCAGCTGGGGACAGCAAGAGACCCAGTACTTC. Its translation: CASSWGQQETQYF.

V and J are TRBV25-1 and TRBJ2-1, with D perhaps TRBD1 (6 bases). V gave up 1 base and J gave up 5 bases, with 15 bases separating them. Germline CDR1 reads MGHDK; CDR2 reads SYGVNS. This CDR3 spans 16 amino acids. CDR3 bases: TGTGCCAGCAGTGAATTGTTCGGGACACGGAACAATGAGCAGTTCTTC. It yields the protein CASSELFGTRNNEQFF.

The chain couples TRBV28 to TRBJ2-1; possibly TRBD2 for D (5 bases). Germline V gives CDR1 MDHEN, CDR2 SYDVKM. This CDR3 is 15 amino acids long. Trimming left V 6 bases short and J 4 bases short, with 16 bases between. The CDR3 reads CASSPLSRDYNEQFF. DNA for the CDR3: TGTGCCAGCAGCCCACTTTCCCGGGATTACAATGAGCAGTTCTTC.

The chain is built from TRBV2 and TRBJ2-1; the D gene is possibly TRBD1 (6 bases). The germline V gene encodes CDR1 SNHLY and CDR2 FYNNEI. The ends were cut back, 3 bases at V and 3 bases at J, with 12 bases in the middle. This CDR3 comprises 15 residues. CDR3: CASSDNRALYNEQFF. The CDR3 DNA sequence: TGTGCCAGCAGTGATAACAGGGCCCTCTACAATGAGCAGTTCTTC.

The chain employs TRBV10-3 and TRBJ1-5; D is unclear. Germline V gives CDR1 ENHRY, CDR2 SYGVKD. Trimming left V 0 bases short and J 3 bases short, with 9 bases between. The CDR3 is made up of 15 amino acids. CDR3 sequence (DNA): TGTGCCATCAGTGAGTCTACGGTCCTCAATCAGCCCCAGCATTTT. This encodes CAISESTVLNQPQHF.

This sequence joins TRBV7-9 and TRBJ2-3; D possibly corresponds to TRBD1 (6 bases). V was shortened by 1 base and J by 13 bases, with 18 bases between the two germline ends. Germline V gene data show CDR1 as SEHNR and CDR2 as FQNEAQ (reference sequence). CDR3 size: 14 residues. The chain's CDR3 is CASSLVRVQGYKYF. In nucleotides, the CDR3 is TGTGCCAGCAGCTTAGTGCGGGTACAGGGATACAAGTATTTT.

The chain couples TRBV3-1 (or the pseudogene TRBV3-2) to TRBJ2-2, with 7 bases identical to TRBD1. The CDR3 totals 14 residues. V lost 3 bases and J lost 7; bases outside the gene matches: 5. Per germline, CDR1 LGHDT and CDR2 YNNKEL (reference sequence). CDR3 residues: CASSQRQGHGELFF. In nucleotides, the CDR3 is TGTGCCAGCAGCCAGAGACAGGGCCACGGGGAGCTGTTTTTT.

This rearrangement joins TRBV6-4 to TRBJ2-1, with 7 bases lining up with TRBD2. This CDR3 has 12 residues. V lost 6 bases, J lost 5 bases, and 1 base stayed unmatched. Germline CDR1 MRHNA, CDR2 SNTAGT. This chain's CDR3 is CASRGTNNEQFF. The CDR3 DNA follows: TGTGCCAGCAGAGGGACTAACAATGAGCAGTTCTTC.

V gene TRBV6-5 combines with J gene TRBJ1-4, with 9 bases fitting TRBD1. From germline, CDR1 is MNHEY and CDR2 SVGAGI. CDR3 size: 16 residues. J lost 3 bases, V lost 2 bases, and 4 bases had no gene match. For the CDR3, the DNA is TGTGCCAGCAGTTACGGGACAGGGAACGCTAATGAAAAACTGTTTTTT. Translating gives CASSYGTGNANEKLFF.

This chain joins TRBV18 and TRBJ2-1; maybe TRBD2 (6 bases). The CDR3 extends over 15 amino acids. Germline V lookup: CDR1 KGHSH, CDR2 LQKENI. V was pared by 2 bases and J by 4 bases, with 12 bases between. Here the CDR3 reads CASSPELASYNEQFF. CDR3 DNA: TGTGCCAGCTCACCAGAGCTAGCGTCTTACAATGAGCAGTTCTTC.

This rearrangement joins TRBV5-1 to TRBJ2-5; 10 positions match TRBD2. From germline, CDR1 is SGHRS and CDR2 YFSETQ. The CDR3 runs 15 residues. J was trimmed by 0 bases and V by 2 bases; bases with no gene match: 1. Written as DNA, the CDR3 is TGCGCCAGCAGCTTTAGCGGGGGGCACCAAGAGACCCAGTACTTC. It translates to CASSFSGGHQETQYF. Supplemented by reference TRBV5-1 and TRBJ2-5, the full variable domain reads KAGVTQTPRYLIKTRGQQVTLSCSPISGHRSVSWYQQTPGQGLQFLFEYFSETQRNKGNFPGRFSGRQFSNSRSEMNVSTLELGDSALYLCASSFSGGHQETQYFGPGTRLLVL.

The chain employs TRBV4-3 and TRBJ1-6; possibly TRBD1 for D (5 bases). The CDR3 spans 15 residues. CDR1 and CDR2 from the germline V gene are LGHNA and YSLEER. Trimming took off 0 bases at V and 4 bases at J, with 7 bases between the two ends. The CDR3 nucleotides read TGCGCCAGCAGCCAAGAGCCAGGGTATAATTCACCCCTCCACTTT. This sequence encodes CASSQEPGYNSPLHF.

The chain links TRBV5-1 to TRBJ1-4; D unresolved. The germline V gene encodes CDR1 SGHRS and CDR2 YFSETQ. The CDR3 is 14 residues long. The V gene lost 2 bases and the J gene lost 5 bases, with 10 bases spanning the gap. This CDR3 is CASSFEGNNEKLFF. The CDR3 bases are TGCGCCAGCAGCTTCGAGGGAAACAATGAAAAACTGTTTTTT. Filled out from reference TRBV5-1 and TRBJ1-4, the complete variable domain reads KAGVTQTPRYLIKTRGQQVTLSCSPISGHRSVSWYQQTPGQGLQFLFEYFSETQRNKGNFPGRFSGRQFSNSRSEMNVSTLELGDSALYLCASSFEGNNEKLFFGSGTQLSVL.

The chain carries TRBV4-3 and TRBJ2-3, with 12 bases matching TRBD1. CDR3 size: 15 residues. Trimming at V came to 3 bases and at J to 6 bases, leaving 4 bases not matched to a gene. Germline V gene lookup returns CDR1 LGHNA and CDR2 YSLEER. In DNA, the CDR3 is TGCGCCAGCAGCCAGGGACAGGGGGCGGCGGATACGCAGTATTTT. This codes for CASSQGQGAADTQYF.

The chain recombines TRBV5-4 with TRBJ2-1, with a weak D call TRBD2 (5 bases). Germline V lookup: CDR1 SGHNT, CDR2 YYREEE (reference sequence). The length of the CDR3 is 16 residues. V was cut by 0 bases and J by 4 bases, with 14 bases left in between. The CDR3 coding sequence is TGTGCCAGCAGCTTGGATCGGGGTAGCGCTTACAATGAGCAGTTCTTC. It translates to CASSLDRGSAYNEQFF.

The chain is built from TRBV5-6 and TRBJ1-4; weak D call: TRBD1 (5 bases). This CDR3 contains 14 residues. Per the germline V gene, CDR1 is SGHDT and CDR2 is YYEEEE. Trimming took off 0 bases at V and 8 bases at J, with 11 bases between the two ends. The CDR3 DNA reads TGTGCCAGCAGCTTGGTTCAGGGTGGGGAAAAACTGTTTTTT. Translation: CASSLVQGGEKLFF.

This clone was picked up one time. J is TRBJ1-3 and V is TRBV11-2, with 8 positions matching TRBD1. The CDR3 consists of 14 residues. J was trimmed by 4 bases and V by 4 bases; bases with no gene match: 3. Per germline, CDR1 SGHAT and CDR2 FQNNGV. The CDR3: CASSWTGNGNTIYF. Here the CDR3 DNA reads TGTGCCAGCAGCTGGACAGGGAACGGAAACACCATATATTTT. Looking up the rest from reference TRBV11-2 and TRBJ1-3 gives the full variable domain: EAGVAQSPRYKIIEKRQSVAFWCNPISGHATLYWYQQILGQGPKLLIQFQNNGVVDDSQLPKDRFSAERLKGVDSTLKIQPAKLEDSAVYLCASSWTGNGNTIYFGEGSWLTVV.

Notes on this clone: An end of the junction differs from the germline gene, which may be a read error. The chain is built from TRBV11-2 and TRBJ2-7; TRBD2 aligns across 8 bases. The CDR3 contains 17 residues. CDR1 is SGHAT and CDR2 is FQNNGV in the germline V gene. CDR3 nucleotide sequence: TGTGCCAGCAGCGTAGATCAGAAGCGGGAGATCTCCTACGAGCAGTACTTC. Its protein is CASSVDQKREISYEQYF. Complete variable domain (other parts from reference TRBV11-2 and TRBJ2-7): EAGVAQSPRYKIIEKRQSVAFWCNPISGHATLYWYQQILGQGPKLLIQFQNNGVVDDSQLPKDRFSAERLKGVDSTLKIQPAKLEDSAVYLCASSVDQKREISYEQYFGPGTRLTVT.